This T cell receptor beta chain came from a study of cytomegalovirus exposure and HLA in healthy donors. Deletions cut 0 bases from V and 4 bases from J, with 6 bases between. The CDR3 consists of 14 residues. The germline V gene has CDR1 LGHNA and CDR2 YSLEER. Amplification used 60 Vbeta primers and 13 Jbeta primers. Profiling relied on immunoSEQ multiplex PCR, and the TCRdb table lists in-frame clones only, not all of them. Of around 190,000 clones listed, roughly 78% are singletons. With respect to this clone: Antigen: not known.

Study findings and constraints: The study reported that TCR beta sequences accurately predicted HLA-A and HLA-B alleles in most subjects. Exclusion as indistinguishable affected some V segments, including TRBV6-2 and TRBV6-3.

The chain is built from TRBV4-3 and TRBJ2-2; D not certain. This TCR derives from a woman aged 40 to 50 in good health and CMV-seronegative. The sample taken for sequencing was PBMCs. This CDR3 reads CASSQDSSTGELFF. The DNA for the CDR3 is TGCGCCAGCAGCCAAGATTCCAGCACCGGGGAGCTGTTTTTT.